This is a list of T cell receptor beta chains from one sample in a study of blood T cell repertoires in COVID-19. The assay was immunoSEQ multiplex PCR, and TCRdb's table has in-frame clones only and misses some. The sample lists under 200,000 clones; roughly four fifths were seen once. Sequencing was performed on peripheral blood. Receptors were obtained from a woman aged 30 to 39 with acute or convalescent COVID-19. CDR3s include the opening cysteine and the closing phenylalanine or tryptophan. The D gene is left open where the match is weak. Clone size appears in some rows only: once, few, many, or a class for an expanded clone.

clone size	V gene	CDR3 length	D gene	J gene	CDR3 DNA	CDR3 protein
-	TRBV5-1	16	-	TRBJ2-7	TGCGCCAGCAGCTTGGTCTTCGGGGGTACTCACTACGAGCAGTACTTC	CASSLVFGGTHYEQYF
few	TRBV3-1/TRBV3-2	15	-	TRBJ2-3	TGTGCCAGCAGCCAAAGGGGGACTAAAGGAAATACGCAGTATTTT	CASSQRGTKGNTQYF
-	TRBV19	11	-	TRBJ1-4	TGTGCTACGCTCGGGTACGGAAAACTGTTTTTT	CATLGYGKLFF
-	TRBV13	14	-	TRBJ1-1	TGTGCCAGCAGCTCCCCGACAGGTAACACTGAAGCTTTCTTT	CASSSPTGNTEAFF
-	TRBV11-2	17	-	TRBJ2-1	TGTGCCAGCAGCTTTAGAGGGAGGAGGGGATTTTTGGATGAGCAGTTCTTC	CASSFRGRRGFLDEQFF
-	TRBV7-6	14	-	TRBJ1-3	TGTGCCAGCAGCTTAGTGGCAGGCGGAAACACCATATATTTT	CASSLVAGGNTIYF
-	TRBV18	14	TRBD2	TRBJ2-1	TGTGCCAGCCGCCCTAGCGGGAGGGCCCATGAGCAGTTCTTC	CASRPSGRAHEQFF
-	TRBV6-5	12	-	TRBJ2-2	TGTGCCAGCAGTCCTTCCACCGGGGAGCTGTTTTTT	CASSPSTGELFF
-	TRBV7-9	19	-	TRBJ1-2	TGTGCCAGCAGCTTAGGAGGTCACTCTGGAGGAAGTATTGGCTATGGCTACACCTTC	CASSLGGHSGGSIGYGYTF
-	TRBV7-9	15	TRBD2	TRBJ2-3	TGTGCCAGCAGTCGGACTAGCGGGCTCACAGATACGCAGTATTTT	CASSRTSGLTDTQYF
-	TRBV11-2	15	TRBD1	TRBJ1-4	TGTGCCAGCAGCTCGGACAGGCCAACTAATGAAAAACTGTTTTTT	CASSSDRPTNEKLFF
-	TRBV6-1	14	TRBD2	TRBJ2-3	TGTGCCAGCAGTGATGGGGGGGGGATAGATACGCAGTATTTT	CASSDGGGIDTQYF
-	TRBV27	17	TRBD1	TRBJ2-7	TGTGCCAGCACCGTGGGGGGGACAGGGGGCGCGGCCTACGAGCAGTACTTC	CASTVGGTGGAAYEQYF
-	TRBV21-1	18	-	TRBJ2-1	TGTGCCAGCAGCAAAGCCCCTCTAGCGGGAGTCTCCTACAATGAGCAGTTCTTC	CASSKAPLAGVSYNEQFF
-	TRBV27	14	-	TRBJ1-2	TGTGCCAGCAGTTTAGGCAGGGCCTCTGATGGCTACACCTTC	CASSLGRASDGYTF
-	TRBV20-1	13	-	TRBJ2-5	TGCAGTGCTAGTAGAATCACGGGAGAGACCCAGTACTTC	CSASRITGETQYF
-	TRBV9	13	-	TRBJ2-5	TGTGCCAGCAGCGTAGCAGTACAAGAGACCCAGTACTTC	CASSVAVQETQYF
few	TRBV20-1	15	TRBD1	TRBJ1-1	TGCAGTGCTAGTGGCGACAGGGGACTTAACACTGAAGCTTTCTTT	CSASGDRGLNTEAFF
many	TRBV4-2	15	-	TRBJ2-7	TGTGCCAGCAGCCGAGAAAATACGGGGTCCACATCGCAGTACTTC	CASSRENTGSTSQYF
-	TRBV19	12	-	TRBJ2-3	TGTGCCAGTAGTCCCGAGGGAGATACGCAGTATTTT	CASSPEGDTQYF
-	TRBV5-4	17	TRBD2	TRBJ2-7	TGTGCCAGCAGCTTGTTGAGACTAGCGGGAGGGAGTCACGAGCAGTACTTC	CASSLLRLAGGSHEQYF
few	TRBV19	11	-	TRBJ1-5	TGTGCCAGTAGTACAGGGATGAGGCAGCATTTT	CASSTGMRQHF
-	TRBV28	14	-	TRBJ2-5	TGTGCCAGCAGCCTTCGGGACAATCAAGAGACCCAGTACTTC	CASSLRDNQETQYF
-	TRBV5-1	16	-	TRBJ1-3	TGCGCCAGCAGCCCGGGGGGGACCTTCGCTGGAAACACCATATATTTT	CASSPGGTFAGNTIYF
-	TRBV28	14	-	TRBJ1-2	TGTGCCAGCAGTTTACCCGGACAGAACTATGGCTACACCTTC	CASSLPGQNYGYTF
-	TRBV6-5	16	-	TRBJ1-3	TGTGCCAGCAGTTACTCGAGCAGGGGAACTGGAAACACCATATATTTT	CASSYSSRGTGNTIYF
-	TRBV6-1	13	-	TRBJ1-1	TGTGCCAGCAGTGATTCCACCGGGACTGAAGCTTTCTTT	CASSDSTGTEAFF
-	TRBV21-1	12	-	TRBJ2-7	TGTGCCAGCAGGATCAGCGCGTACGAGCAGTACTTC	CASRISAYEQYF
-	TRBV7-2	16	TRBD2	TRBJ2-1	TGTGCCAGCAGCTTAGGGGCTAGCGGAACCTACAATGAGCAGTTCTTC	CASSLGASGTYNEQFF
-	TRBV4-1	15	TRBD1	TRBJ2-7	TGCGCCAGCAGCCGCGGGACAGGGGACTCCTACGAGCAGTACTTC	CASSRGTGDSYEQYF
-	TRBV6-2/TRBV6-3	14	-	TRBJ1-4	TGTGCCAGCAGTTACGAACTCACGACGGGAAAACTGTTTTTT	CASSYELTTGKLFF
-	TRBV28	10	-	TRBJ1-2	TGTGCCAGCAGTAATATTGGCTACACCTTC	CASSNIGYTF
-	TRBV5-1	14	TRBD2	TRBJ2-5	TGCGCCAGCAGCTTGAAGGACCCGGGGGGGACCCAGTACTTC	CASSLKDPGGTQYF
-	TRBV19	15	TRBD1	TRBJ1-5	TGTGCCAGTAGCCCACGGAGGGGACAGGGCCCTTCCCAGCATTTT	CASSPRRGQGPSQHF
once	TRBV5-1	14	-	TRBJ2-3	TGCGCCAGCAGTAGCAGGGGTAGCACAGATACGCAGTATTTT	CASSSRGSTDTQYF
-	TRBV5-1	17	TRBD2	TRBJ2-5	TGCGCCAGCAGCACTGGCGGACTAGCGGGGGACCAAGAGACCCAGTACTTC	CASSTGGLAGDQETQYF
-	TRBV2	12	TRBD1	TRBJ2-7	TGTGCCAGCAGACAGGACAGGAACGAGCAGTACTTC	CASRQDRNEQYF
-	TRBV28	18	TRBD1	TRBJ2-2	TGTGCCAGCAGAACATTAATTGGACAGGGGGCGTCTGGCGGGGAGCTGTTTTTT	CASRTLIGQGASGGELFF
-	TRBV13	17	TRBD2	TRBJ2-4	TGTGCCAGCAGCTCTGGACTAGCGGGAGGGTCGGGAAACATTCAGTACTTC	CASSSGLAGGSGNIQYF
-	TRBV10-3	13	-	TRBJ2-1	TGTGCCATCAACCGGGGGGCTTTGAATGAGCAGTTCTTC	CAINRGALNEQFF
-	TRBV9	17	TRBD2	TRBJ2-5	TGTGCCAGCAGCGTAGACTCAGGAGCGGGGGTGAGGGAGACCCAGTACTTC	CASSVDSGAGVRETQYF
-	TRBV7-7	15	-	TRBJ1-6	TGTGCTAGCAGCTCGAACGCCGGGAAGGGCTCACCCCTCCACTTT	CASSSNAGKGSPLHF
-	TRBV28	18	-	TRBJ2-3	TGTGCCAGCAGTTCACCCCGGGGAGCCACAGCGATCACAGATACGCAGTATTTT	CASSSPRGATAITDTQYF
-	TRBV10-1	14	TRBD1	TRBJ1-2	TGCGCCAGCAGCAGGACAGGCTTTAACTATGGCTACACCTTC	CASSRTGFNYGYTF
-	TRBV7-2	15	TRBD1	TRBJ1-5	TGTGCCAGCAGCTTAGGACAGGGTCGCAATCAGCCCCAGCATTTT	CASSLGQGRNQPQHF
-	TRBV15	13	-	TRBJ1-4	TGTGCCACCAATGGGGGGTTAGGTGAAAAACTGTTTTTT	CATNGGLGEKLFF
few	TRBV27	13	-	TRBJ2-7	TGTGCCAGCGCAAGGCGAGGCTCCTACGAGCAGTACTTC	CASARRGSYEQYF
-	TRBV19	14	-	TRBJ1-5	TGTGCCAGTAGTACATCCGGGGGCAATCAGCCCCAGCATTTT	CASSTSGGNQPQHF
-	TRBV5-8	16	TRBD1	TRBJ1-4	TGTGCCAGCAGCTTGGCCAGGGGGCTAGATAATGAAAAACTGTTTTTT	CASSLARGLDNEKLFF
-	TRBV28	14	TRBD2	TRBJ2-3	TGTGCCAGCAGTTACGGCGGGAGAACAGATACGCAGTATTTT	CASSYGGRTDTQYF
-	TRBV19	14	TRBD1	TRBJ1-6	TGTGCCAGTAGGGACAGGGGGCTCTATTCACCCCTCCACTTT	CASRDRGLYSPLHF
-	TRBV6-1	15	TRBD1	TRBJ2-5	TGTGCCAGCAGTGAAGCAGCAGGGGGTATGGAGACCCAGTACTTC	CASSEAAGGMETQYF
-	TRBV5-1	16	-	TRBJ1-6	TGCGCCAGCAGCAAGGGTTTAGGGGGAGATAATTCACCCCTCCACTTT	CASSKGLGGDNSPLHF
few	TRBV15	12	-	TRBJ1-4	TGTGCCACCAAGAGGGGGTATGAAAAACTGTTTTTT	CATKRGYEKLFF
-	TRBV29-1	12	-	TRBJ2-7	TGCAGCGTTGAAGCCAGGGCGGACGAGCAGTACTTC	CSVEARADEQYF
-	TRBV24-1	14	TRBD1	TRBJ2-1	TGTGCCACTGAACAGGGGAAAATGAGAAATGAGCAGTTCTTC	CATEQGKMRNEQFF
-	TRBV7-3	14	TRBD1	TRBJ2-2	TGTGCCAGCAGACAAACAGGGGGAAACGGGGAGCTGTTTTTT	CASRQTGGNGELFF
-	TRBV18	14	TRBD1	TRBJ1-6	TGTGCCAGCTCACCTTCTACAGGGGTGAACACCCTCCACTTT	CASSPSTGVNTLHF
-	TRBV28	16	TRBD1	TRBJ1-5	TGTGCCAGCTTGGGGAGGGACAGGGGGCCCAATCAGCCCCAGCATTTT	CASLGRDRGPNQPQHF
-	TRBV11-3	16	TRBD2	TRBJ2-7	TGTGCCAGCAGCCATCAGATTACTAGCGGGAGTAGCGAGCAGTACTTC	CASSHQITSGSSEQYF